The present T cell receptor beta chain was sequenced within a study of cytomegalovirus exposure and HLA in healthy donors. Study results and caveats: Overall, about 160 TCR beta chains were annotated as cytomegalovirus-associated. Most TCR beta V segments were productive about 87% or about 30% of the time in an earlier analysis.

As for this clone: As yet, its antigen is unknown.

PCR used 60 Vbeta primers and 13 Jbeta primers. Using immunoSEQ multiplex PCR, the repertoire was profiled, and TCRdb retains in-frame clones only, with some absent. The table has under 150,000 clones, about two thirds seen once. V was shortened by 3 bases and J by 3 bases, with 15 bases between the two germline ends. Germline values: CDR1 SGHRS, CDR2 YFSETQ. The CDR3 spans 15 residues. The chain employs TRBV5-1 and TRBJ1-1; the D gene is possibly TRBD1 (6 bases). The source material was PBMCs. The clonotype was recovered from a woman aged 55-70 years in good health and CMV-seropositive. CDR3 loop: CASSSQGVWDTEAFF. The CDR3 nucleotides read TGCGCCAGCAGCTCACAGGGAGTCTGGGACACTGAAGCTTTCTTT.